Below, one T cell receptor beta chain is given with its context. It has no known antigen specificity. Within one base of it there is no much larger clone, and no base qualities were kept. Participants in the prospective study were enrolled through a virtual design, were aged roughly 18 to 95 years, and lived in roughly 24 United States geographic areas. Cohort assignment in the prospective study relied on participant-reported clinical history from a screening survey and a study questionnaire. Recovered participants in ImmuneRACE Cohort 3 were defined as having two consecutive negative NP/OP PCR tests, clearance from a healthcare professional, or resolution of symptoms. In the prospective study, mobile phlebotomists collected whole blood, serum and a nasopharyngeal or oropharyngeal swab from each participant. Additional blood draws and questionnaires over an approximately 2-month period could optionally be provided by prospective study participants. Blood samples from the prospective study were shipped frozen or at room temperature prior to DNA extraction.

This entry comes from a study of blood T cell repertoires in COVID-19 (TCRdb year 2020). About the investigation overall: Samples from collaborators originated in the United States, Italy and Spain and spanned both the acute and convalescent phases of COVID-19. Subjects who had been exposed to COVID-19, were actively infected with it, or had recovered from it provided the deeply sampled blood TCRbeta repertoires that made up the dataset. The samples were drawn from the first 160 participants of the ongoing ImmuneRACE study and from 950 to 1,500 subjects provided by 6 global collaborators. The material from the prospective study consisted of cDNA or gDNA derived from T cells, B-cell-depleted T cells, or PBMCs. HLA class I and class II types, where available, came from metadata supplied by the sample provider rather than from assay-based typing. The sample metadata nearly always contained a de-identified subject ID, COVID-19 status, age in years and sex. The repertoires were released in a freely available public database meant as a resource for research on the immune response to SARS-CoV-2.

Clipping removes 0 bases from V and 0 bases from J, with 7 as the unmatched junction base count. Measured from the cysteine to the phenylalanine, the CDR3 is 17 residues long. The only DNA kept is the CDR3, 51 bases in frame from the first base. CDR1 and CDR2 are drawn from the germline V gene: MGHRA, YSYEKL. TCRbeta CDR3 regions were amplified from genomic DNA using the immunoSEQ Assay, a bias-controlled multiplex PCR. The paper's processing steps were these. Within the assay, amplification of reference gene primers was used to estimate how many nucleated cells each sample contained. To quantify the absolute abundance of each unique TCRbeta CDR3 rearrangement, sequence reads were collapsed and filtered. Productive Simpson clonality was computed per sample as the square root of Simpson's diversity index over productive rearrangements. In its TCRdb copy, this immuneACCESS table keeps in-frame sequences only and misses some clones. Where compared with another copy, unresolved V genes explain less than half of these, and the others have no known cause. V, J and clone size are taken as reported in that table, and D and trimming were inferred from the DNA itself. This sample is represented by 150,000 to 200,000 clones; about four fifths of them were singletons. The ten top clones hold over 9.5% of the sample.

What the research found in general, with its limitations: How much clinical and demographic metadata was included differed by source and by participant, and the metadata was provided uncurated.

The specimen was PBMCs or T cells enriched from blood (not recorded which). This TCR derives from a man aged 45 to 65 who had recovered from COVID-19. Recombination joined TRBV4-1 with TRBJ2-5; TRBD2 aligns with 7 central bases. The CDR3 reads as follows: CASSQDRGELYQETQYF. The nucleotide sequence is TGCGCCAGCAGCCAAGATCGGGGGGAATTGTACCAAGAGACCCAGTACTTC.